The TCR beta chain described here comes from a study of cytomegalovirus exposure and HLA in healthy donors (dated by TCRdb to between 2016 and 2019). A note on the overall study: An earlier analysis of 587 of the donors reported around 280 Gb of sequence data and around 110 million unique TCR beta sequences obtained from approximately 180 million T cells. An early release that covered several hundred HLA-typed donors contained 250 to 350 gigabases of sequencing data and 75 million to 100 million unique TCR sequences. The genetic ancestry cluster associated with self-reported Caucasian donors included 81% of the roughly 380 genotyped donors. The study was designed to test whether signatures of past pathogen exposure could be identified by cataloging public T cell receptors. The study profiled the T cell repertoires of 550 to 700 subjects by immunosequencing and related them to cytomegalovirus serostatus. A separate validation cohort of 100 to 150 different subjects was used in addition to the roughly 640-subject first cohort. High-throughput TCR immunosequencing, statistical association of individual TCRs with disease status, and machine learning were combined to predict cytomegalovirus infection status. In a later analysis, previously published TCR beta repertoires from 500 to 750 donors were re-analyzed and high-resolution HLA genotyping was added so that TCR occurrence patterns could be studied. Rather than using new phenotypic data, the later analysis identified candidate immune exposures from TCR beta sequences and from how often those sequences occurred across donors. An earlier analysis of some 600 of the donors applied high-throughput TCR beta sequencing to assess whether each TCR beta V gene segment acted as functional or pseudogenic. Donor age, sex, ethnicity and CMV serostatus were compiled together with the repertoire data. In a later genetic analysis, genome-wide SNP genotypes for about 65% of the roughly 670 donors were used, and that subset was treated as a discovery cohort. Every discovery cohort repertoire had been produced on one sequencing platform. HLA typing covered class I and class II loci at four-digit resolution. The number of donors typed differed by locus, with 629-630 for A, B, C, DRB1 and DQB1, around 500 for DQA1, about 610 for DPA1, and under 490 for DPB1. Several DR-DQ haplotypes were handled as single units for association and clustering, since linkage in the cohort was strong. Among about 410 genotyped donors of the cohort, an average of around 220,000 unique TCR beta nucleotide sequences was sequenced per donor, of which 15% to 20% were non-productive. The research as a whole found: The cohort was sequenced for TCR beta chains only, and without alpha or paired-chain data the features that could be detected were limited. An earlier analysis of approximately 530 of the donors showed that most TCR beta V segments appeared in productive rearrangements either about 87% or about 30% of the time, which broadly matched IMGT annotations. V-gene and J-gene trimming of TCR beta chains was associated with a missense DCLRE1C variant in a later genetic analysis, and the association was replicated in an independent cohort. Most TCR sequences were seen in very few donors, while some public TCRs were found in many individuals. A later analysis reported that several top co-occurrence clusters appeared linked to parvovirus B19, influenza, CMV and Epstein-Barr virus. The sequencing pipeline was judged likely to have produced a cluster of highly shared sequence variants as a technical artifact. Presence/absence analyses assumed roughly uniform sequencing depth across donors, an assumption that may not hold. According to a later analysis, TCR association rates differed among HLA loci, with DRB1 alleles showing the most associated TCRs and HLA-C alleles showing the fewest. In a later analysis, some 17,000 TCR beta sequences were associated with specific HLA alleles at a false discovery rate of 0.05. In a later analysis, most CMV-associated TCR beta chains were found to appear HLA-restricted, with HLA associations seemingly driven largely by CMV exposure. Compared with equally common non-associated chains, HLA-associated TCR beta chains in a later analysis were more clonally expanded and had lower generation probabilities. The 87-base-pair reads could not distinguish some IMGT-functional V segments, including TRBV6-2 and TRBV6-3, so those segments were excluded. Linkage disequilibrium might explain the correlated functional status among segregating V segments, but an unknown experimental factor could not be excluded. The classifier was reported to diagnose cytomegalovirus status with high specificity and sensitivity in both the original and validation cohorts. Because HLA typing was unavailable for some donors at each locus, only the typed subset was used in association tests. The study listed 150 to 200 TCR beta chains as associated with cytomegalovirus. A few of the identified cytomegalovirus-associated TCR beta chains were confirmed in vitro to be specific for cytomegalovirus antigens. The authors suggested that the approach could potentially be generalized to other disease states and immunological phenotypes. The only immune exposure information available for the cohort was CMV serostatus. A further reported finding was that TCR beta sequences accurately predicted the HLA-A and HLA-B alleles for most subjects in the first cohort. When HLA alleles, especially DR and DQ, strongly co-occurred, attributing TCR associations to individual alleles was difficult. According to a later genetic analysis, donors in an Asian-associated ancestry cluster had fewer N-insertions in productive TCRs than the roughly 670-donor mean. Because counts were too low, seventeen rarely observed V segments, including chromosome 9 orphons, were excluded from the earlier analysis of roughly 580 of the donors.

To prepare the library, the immunoSEQ multiplex PCR assay was applied. A mixture of 60 forward primers for TCR Vbeta segments and 13 reverse primers for TCR Jbeta segments was used in the multiplex PCR. A multiplex PCR assay on genomic DNA amplified the CDR3 region of rearranged TCR beta genes. The Illumina HiSeq System was used to sequence the amplified TCR beta libraries as 87-base-pair reads. Turning to the authors' computational methods: A later analysis tallied tens of millions of unique TCR beta chains across the approximately 670 repertoires, and approximately 12 million of those chains were shared by two or more donors. Raw reads were error-corrected and collapsed into unique sequences with a nearest-neighbor algorithm that merged closely related sequences to remove PCR and sequencing errors. To assign V, D and J gene segments, CDR3 sequences were aligned to IMGT reference sequences. Each retained sequence needed at least a six-nucleotide match to both a V gene segment and a J gene segment. Rearrangements were classified as productive when the CDR3 lacked stop codons and remained in frame with V and J, and all other rearrangements were classified as non-productive. Following IMGT convention, CDR3 was defined as the stretch from the second conserved V-encoded cysteine to the conserved J-encoded phenylalanine. The earlier analysis of 500 to 600 of the donors excluded sequences that lacked an unambiguous match to a single V gene segment. In an earlier analysis of several hundred of the donors, V segments were called functional above 56.7% productive rearrangements and were called segregating when the between-donor standard deviation exceeded 5%. A statistical classification framework was built for diagnosing cytomegalovirus status from the catalog of TCR beta chain sequences. In a later analysis, TCR nucleotide sequences were compared against IMGT/GENE-DB human TR gene sequences so that V and J genes could be assigned. A later analysis assigned CDR3 sequences and most-parsimonious VDJ recombination scenarios with the TCRdist pipeline. A later analysis defined each TCR beta chain by its CDR3 amino acid sequence plus V-gene family, and excluded reads lacking a unique V-gene family. To address suspected cross-contamination and a sequencing artifact, a later analysis removed some 620 highly shared, low-generation-probability nucleotide sequences. For each public chain, a later analysis derived a clonal expansion index from normalized ranks of inferred template counts within each repertoire. Generation probabilities in a later analysis came from a VDJ recombination model fitted to out-of-frame rearrangements, and those results were checked against IGoR. In a later analysis, TCR-TCR, TCR-HLA and TCR-CMV co-occurrence was scored with hypergeometric tests, and a repertoire-size bias correction was applied to TCR pairs. False discovery rates were estimated in a later analysis by permuting HLA or CMV assignments 20 times. In a later analysis, co-occurring TCRs were grouped using DBSCAN, with TCRdist sequence similarity added in when clustering inside HLA-allele-positive subsets. For co-occurrence clustering, repertoires with fewer than 30,000 or more than 120,000 public chains were excluded, along with roughly 5 repertoires with anomalous nucleotide sharing. TCRdb retrieved this table from immuneACCESS and kept in-frame rearrangements only. Not all clones are present; in checked studies, unresolved V genes account for under half, and no reason is known for the remainder. That table supplies the V and J calls and clone size; D and trimming were determined from the DNA. The sample has approximately 160,000 clones on record, 75% of them singletons. Jointly, the top ten make up around 1.4% of the sample.

Including the terminal cysteine and phenylalanine, the CDR3 comprises 15 residues. The entry retains the CDR3 DNA only, 45 bases that are in frame from base 1. Based on the germline V gene, the CDR1 and CDR2 sequences are MNHNS and SASEGT. V sheds 6 bases and J sheds 10 bases, leaving 22 bases between their ends. Of note for this clone: This receptor's antigen is unknown. No much larger clonotype is one base removed from it; base qualities were not supplied.

The cohort comprised 550 to 700 healthy bone marrow donors. All cohort members were sampled while nominally healthy, although unrecorded immune exposures were likely present. The donor was CMV seronegative and was included in the group of under 450 seronegative cohort members. A peripheral blood sample was provided by each donor, and peripheral blood mononuclear cells were used for TCR beta sequencing. The Qiagen DNeasy Blood Extraction Kit was used to extract genomic DNA from the blood cell samples. The TCR sequence derives from a man aged 18 to 29 in good health and CMV-seronegative. The source material was PBMCs. The chain links TRBV6-1 with TRBJ2-1, with no D gene named confidently. The CDR3 protein sequence reads: CASSLSEDSPGEQFF. The nucleotide sequence reads TGTGCCAGCAGCCTATCGGAAGATAGCCCCGGAGAGCAGTTCTTC.